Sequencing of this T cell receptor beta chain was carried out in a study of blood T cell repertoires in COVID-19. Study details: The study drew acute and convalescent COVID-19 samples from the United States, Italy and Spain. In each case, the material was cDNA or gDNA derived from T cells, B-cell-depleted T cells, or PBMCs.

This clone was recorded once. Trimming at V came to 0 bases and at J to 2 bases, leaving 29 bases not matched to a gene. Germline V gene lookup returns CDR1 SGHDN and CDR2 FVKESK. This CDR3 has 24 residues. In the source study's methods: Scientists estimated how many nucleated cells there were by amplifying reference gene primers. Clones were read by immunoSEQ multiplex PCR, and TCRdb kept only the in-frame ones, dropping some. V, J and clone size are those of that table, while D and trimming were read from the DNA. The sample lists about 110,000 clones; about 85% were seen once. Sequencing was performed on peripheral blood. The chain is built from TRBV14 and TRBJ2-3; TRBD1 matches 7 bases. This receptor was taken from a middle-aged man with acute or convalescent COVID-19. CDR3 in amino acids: CASSQEVFLLTGWDSRRTTDTQYF. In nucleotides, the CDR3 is TGTGCCAGCAGCCAAGAGGTCTTTTTGTTGACAGGGTGGGATTCGCGTCGGACCACAGATACGCAGTATTTT. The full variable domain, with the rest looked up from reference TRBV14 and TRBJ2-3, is EAGVTQFPSHSVIEKGQTVTLRCDPISGHDNLYWYRRVMGKEIKFLLHFVKESKQDESGMPNNRFLAERTGGTYSTLKVQPAELEDSGVYFCASSQEVFLLTGWDSRRTTDTQYFGPGTRLTVL.